The 30 T cell receptor beta chains below come from one sample, sequenced in a study of blood T cell repertoires in COVID-19. Generated by immunoSEQ multiplex PCR, the TCRdb table keeps only in-frame clones and is missing some. The sample consists of about 200,000 clones, approximately 85% of them appearing once. The source material was peripheral blood. The receptors were gathered from a human donor with active or convalescent COVID-19. The donor label of this sample is uncertain.

This sequence joins TRBV6-5 and TRBJ2-3; 9 nucleotides line up with TRBD2. The CDR3 extends over 15 amino acids. Germline lookup yields CDR1 MNHEY and CDR2 SVGAGI. V was pared by 3 bases and J by 8 bases, with 9 bases of the junction left unmatched. CDR3 coding DNA: TGTGCCAGCAGTTATAGCGGGGGCGGAGGGTCTACGCAGTATTTT. Its protein is CASSYSGGGGSTQYF.

The V gene is TRBV18, the J gene TRBJ2-6; 7 nucleotides align to TRBD1. Per the germline V gene, CDR1 is KGHSH and CDR2 is LQKENI. The CDR3 is 17 amino acids. Trimming removed 4 bases from V and 0 bases from J; junction bases left unmatched: 6. This chain's CDR3 is CASSHTGTVSGANVLTF. The DNA of the CDR3 is TGTGCCAGCTCACACACCGGGACAGTCTCTGGGGCCAACGTCCTGACTTTC. The full variable domain, completed using reference TRBV18 and TRBJ2-6, is NAGVMQNPRHLVRRRGQEARLRCSPMKGHSHVYWYRQLPEEGLKFMVYLQKENIIDESGMPKERFSAEFPKEGPSILRIQQVVRGDSAAYFCASSHTGTVSGANVLTFGAGSRLTVL.

CDR3 coding DNA: TGTGCCAGCAGCGCAGTCAGTGCAACTAATGAAAAACTGTTTTTT. Its translation is CASSAVSATNEKLFF. The chain has TRBV7-9 and TRBJ1-4, with D uncertain. The V end lost 5 bases, the J end lost 0 bases, and 10 bases lay between the germline ends. Germline V CDR1 and CDR2: SEHNR, FQNEAQ (reference sequence). The CDR3 covers 15 residues.

This sequence joins TRBV18 and TRBJ1-6, with TRBD1 identical over 7 bases. V trimming: 0 bases; J trimming: 8 bases; junction bases outside the gene matches: 4. The V gene's germline CDR1 is KGHSH and CDR2 LQKENI. This CDR3 region has 15 residues. This chain's CDR3 is CASSPPGTAYSPLHF. The DNA of the CDR3 is TGTGCCAGCTCACCACCCGGGACAGCCTATTCACCCCTCCACTTT.

V is TRBV5-6 and J is TRBJ2-1; maybe TRBD1 (5 bases). CDR3 length: 13 residues. From germline, CDR1 is SGHDT and CDR2 YYEEEE. V gave up 3 bases and J gave up 10 bases, with 14 bases separating them. CDR3 loop: CASSSYWGSEQFF. The CDR3, as DNA: TGTGCCAGCAGCTCCTACTGGGGCTCCGAGCAGTTCTTC.

The V gene is TRBV3-1 (or the pseudogene TRBV3-2), the J gene TRBJ2-2; D call uncertain. This CDR3 comprises 14 residues. Germline-derived CDR1 and CDR2 are LGHDT and YNNKEL (reference sequence). V gave up 5 bases and J gave up 1 base, with 8 bases separating them. This CDR3 reads CASSSPMNTGELFF. CDR3 DNA: TGTGCCAGCAGCTCCCCAATGAACACCGGGGAGCTGTTTTTT.

The chain recombines TRBV4-2 with TRBJ1-2; D not certain. The germline gives CDR1 LGHNA, CDR2 YNFKEQ. V lost 0 bases and J 2 bases, leaving 10 bases between the germline ends. The CDR3 length is 15 residues. CDR3 in amino acids: CASSQDSGRNYGYTF. The DNA for the CDR3 is TGTGCCAGCAGCCAAGACTCTGGGCGAAACTATGGCTACACCTTC.

V gene TRBV10-1 combines with J gene TRBJ2-3, with 8 bases aligning to TRBD2. The ends lost 3 bases at V and 1 base at J; junction bases unmatched: 3. CDR1 and CDR2 from the germline V gene are WNHNN and SYGVQD (reference sequence). CDR3 length: 15 amino acids. The CDR3 is CASSDPGLGTDTQYF. As DNA, the CDR3 is TGCGCCAGCAGTGATCCGGGACTAGGCACAGATACGCAGTATTTT.

This sequence joins TRBV30 and TRBJ1-5; unclear D gene. CDR3 length: 13 amino acids. The germline V and J ends were trimmed by 1 base and 5 bases, with 9 bases remaining between them. CDR1 GTSNPN and CDR2 SVGIG come from the germline V gene (reference sequence). The CDR3 sequence: CAWSGGLYQPQHF. The DNA for the CDR3 is TGTGCCTGGAGTGGTGGCCTTTATCAGCCCCAGCATTTT.

This sequence joins TRBV5-1 and TRBJ2-5, with 7 bases identical to TRBD2. The CDR3 runs to 17 residues. Germline V lookup: CDR1 SGHRS, CDR2 YFSETQ. The ends lost 2 bases at V and 4 bases at J; junction bases unmatched: 14. CDR3 loop: CASSLGLAVRSGETQYF. CDR3 bases: TGCGCCAGCAGCTTAGGGCTAGCGGTCAGAAGTGGAGAGACCCAGTACTTC.

The rearrangement uses TRBV18 and TRBJ1-4; D is unclear. Germline CDR1 KGHSH, CDR2 LQKENI. The CDR3 length is 18 residues. Trimming took 5 bases from V and 0 from J, leaving 19 bases between them. CDR3 nucleotides: TGTGCCAGCTCATTTTCGGGAACTTCAGACGCAACTAATGAAAAACTGTTTTTT. This translates into CASSFSGTSDATNEKLFF.

Only one count was recorded for this clone. The chain uses TRBV27 and TRBJ1-6; TRBD1 matches at 8 bases. Looked up from germline, CDR1 is MNHEY and CDR2 is SMNVEV (reference sequence). The CDR3 has 16 amino acids. V lost 5 bases and J lost 6; bases outside the gene matches: 9. CDR3 DNA sequence: TGTGCCAGCAGTACTCGGACAGGGCGGGTTAATTCACCCCTCCACTTT. It is translated as CASSTRTGRVNSPLHF.

In this sample, this clone turned up a few times. The chain combines TRBV29-1 with TRBJ2-3, with D hard to call. The germline gives CDR1 SQVTM, CDR2 ANQGSEA. Trimming removed 2 bases from V and 0 bases from J, with 6 bases in between. This CDR3 region has 13 residues. For the CDR3, the DNA is TGCAGCGTTGAACCAGGTAGCACAGATACGCAGTATTTT. Translating it yields CSVEPGSTDTQYF.

This chain's CDR3 is CASSQEAMGGTNTEAFF. The CDR3 coding sequence is TGCGCCAGCAGCCAAGAGGCTATGGGAGGAACAAACACTGAAGCTTTCTTT. The J gene is TRBJ1-1, the V gene TRBV4-3; D remains unclear. Germline lookup yields CDR1 LGHNA and CDR2 YSLEER. Between the trimmed V and J ends, which lost 0 bases and 2 bases, there was a span of 16 bases. This CDR3 region has 17 residues.

The chain recombines TRBV5-1 with TRBJ1-2; no clear D gene. V dropped 0 bases and J dropped 0 bases, with 6 bases sitting between them. The germline gives CDR1 SGHRS, CDR2 YFSETQ. The CDR3 extends over 14 amino acids. The CDR3 protein is CASSLGATNYGYTF. As DNA, the CDR3 is TGCGCCAGCAGCTTGGGGGCGACTAACTATGGCTACACCTTC.

The chain joins TRBV29-1 to TRBJ2-7, with 7 bases fitting TRBD1. The CDR3 has 11 amino acids. Germline V gene sequence: CDR1 SQVTM, CDR2 ANQGSEA. CDR3 nucleotide sequence: TGCGGTGGACAGGACTCCTACGAGCAGTACTTC. Its protein product is CGGQDSYEQYF.

Only a few counts were recorded for this clone. V is TRBV29-1 and J is TRBJ1-2; the D gene is possibly TRBD1 (6 bases). The V and J ends lost 0 bases and 6 bases respectively, with 11 bases between them. Germline V CDR1 and CDR2: SQVTM, ANQGSEA. The CDR3 has 13 amino acids. The CDR3 nucleotides read TGCAGCGTTGAAGATCCATGGACAGATGGCTACACCTTC. This codes for CSVEDPWTDGYTF.

This chain uses TRBV12-3 or TRBV12-4 with TRBJ2-1; perhaps TRBD1 as D (6 bases). Between the trimmed V and J ends, which lost 3 bases and 6 bases, there was a span of 9 bases. This CDR3 is 13 amino acids long. The DNA of the CDR3 is TGTGCCAGCAGTTTCCACAGGGTCAATGAGCAGTTCTTC. This sequence encodes CASSFHRVNEQFF.

The J gene is TRBJ1-2, the V gene TRBV19, with D maybe TRBD1 (6 bases). The CDR3 has 12 amino acids. The germline gives CDR1 LNHDA, CDR2 SQIVND (reference sequence). Deletions cut 6 bases from V and 7 bases from J, with 12 bases between. The CDR3 region has the DNA TGTGCCAGTAGAGGGGGGGGCGGTGGCTACACCTTC. It codes for CASRGGGGGYTF.

The chain has TRBV5-5 and TRBJ2-5; 11 bases map to TRBD2. Trimming took 4 bases from V and 3 from J; bases not matched to a gene: 5. The V gene's germline CDR1 is SGHKS and CDR2 YYEKEE (reference sequence). The CDR3 is made up of 15 amino acids. CDR3 amino acids: CASSHRLAGKETQYF. CDR3 bases: TGTGCCAGCAGCCATAGACTAGCGGGGAAAGAGACCCAGTACTTC.

The gene calls are TRBV19 and TRBJ2-1; 8 bases map to TRBD2. The CDR3 runs to 16 residues. V was pared by 5 bases and J by 0 bases, with 6 bases of the junction left unmatched. From germline, CDR1 is LNHDA and CDR2 SQIVND (reference sequence). DNA of the CDR3: TGTGCCAGTAGTGATAGCGGGGTCAGCTCCTACAATGAGCAGTTCTTC. Amino acids: CASSDSGVSSYNEQFF.

The V and J genes are TRBV5-1 and TRBJ2-1; TRBD2 agrees at 11 bases. The length of the CDR3 is 18 residues. The J segment lost 5 bases and the V segment lost 4 bases, leaving 14 bases of the junction unmatched. Per germline, CDR1 SGHRS and CDR2 YFSETQ. The CDR3 reads CASSPAYSGTSGNNEQFF. CDR3 nucleotide sequence: TGCGCCAGCAGCCCTGCCTATTCCGGGACTAGCGGTAACAATGAGCAGTTCTTC.

The rearrangement links TRBV9 to TRBJ2-3; 10 bases fit TRBD2. Germline CDR1 and CDR2: SGDLS and YYNGEE. V gave up 1 base and J gave up 4 bases; unmatched junction bases: 9. CDR3 length equals 17 residues. The chain's CDR3 is CASSVSGAGGRADTQYF. The DNA for the CDR3 is TGTGCCAGCAGCGTAAGCGGAGCGGGGGGGCGGGCAGATACGCAGTATTTT. The variable domain in full, completed from reference TRBV9 and TRBJ2-3, reads DSGVTQTPKHLITATGQRVTLRCSPRSGDLSVYWYQQSLDQGLQFLIQYYNGEERAKGNILERFSAQQFPDLHSELNLSSLELGDSALYFCASSVSGAGGRADTQYFGPGTRLTVL.

The chain has TRBV10-3 and TRBJ1-2; 8 positions agree with TRBD1. Per the germline V gene, CDR1 is ENHRY and CDR2 is SYGVKD. The J segment lost 8 bases and the V segment lost 6 bases, leaving 5 bases of the junction unmatched. This CDR3 has 12 amino acids. CDR3 DNA: TGTGCCATCAGAGAGACAGGGGAAGGCTACACCTTC. It translates to CAIRETGEGYTF.

This clone was recorded a few times. The V gene is TRBV7-2, the J gene TRBJ2-7; 10 nucleotides match TRBD2. The CDR3 spans 15 residues. Germline V gene sequence: CDR1 SGHTA, CDR2 FQGNSA. Trimming removed 6 bases from V and 2 bases from J; junction bases left unmatched: 7. CDR3 region: CASRLTSGVTYEQYF. The CDR3 DNA is TGTGCCAGCAGGCTTACTAGCGGGGTAACCTACGAGCAGTACTTC.

The chain joins TRBV2 to TRBJ2-7; 8 bases are a match to TRBD2. V lost 7 bases to trimming and J lost 3 bases; unmatched junction nucleotides: 5. The germline V gene encodes CDR1 SNHLY and CDR2 FYNNEI. The CDR3 spans 13 residues. The chain's CDR3 is CASKTAGDYEQYF. CDR3 bases: TGTGCCAGCAAAACAGCGGGGGACTACGAGCAGTACTTC.

This chain connects TRBV2 to TRBJ2-5; 9 nucleotides line up with TRBD2. The V segment lost 1 base and the J segment 4 bases; nucleotides outside the gene matches: 4. This CDR3 spans 15 amino acids. Per germline, CDR1 SNHLY and CDR2 FYNNEI. Written as DNA, the CDR3 is TGTGCCAGCAGTGAAGAGGGCGGGAGGGGAGAGACCCAGTACTTC. This translates into CASSEEGGRGETQYF.

For this clone: Other DNA sequences from this sample encode an identical CDR3 as well. V usage is TRBV28 and J usage is TRBJ1-2; D remains ambiguous. The germline V and J ends were trimmed by 3 bases and 4 bases, with 6 bases remaining between them. The germline V gene has CDR1 MDHEN and CDR2 SYDVKM. The CDR3 is 12 residues long. CDR3 in DNA: TGTGCCAGCAGTTTCAGGTCCTATGGCTACACCTTC. This translates into CASSFRSYGYTF.

The J gene is TRBJ2-3, the V gene TRBV27; 14 nucleotides match TRBD2. The ends lost 3 bases at V and 4 bases at J; junction bases unmatched: 18. Germline V gene lookup returns CDR1 MNHEY and CDR2 SMNVEV (reference sequence). This CDR3 has 21 amino acids. CDR3 coding DNA: TGTGCCAGCAGTTTGAGATGGACTAGCGGGGGGTATGTTTCTGCGGCAGATACGCAGTATTTT. Its translation: CASSLRWTSGGYVSAADTQYF.

The gene calls are TRBV29-1 and TRBJ2-5, with TRBD1 matching 8 bases. From germline, CDR1 is SQVTM and CDR2 ANQGSEA. Germline trimming cut 7 bases from V and 5 bases from J; bases unmatched to any gene: 12. The length of the CDR3 is 14 residues. Here the CDR3 DNA reads TGCAGCGCTGACCCCGGGACAGGCGGGGAGACCCAGTACTTC. As protein: CSADPGTGGETQYF. The complete variable domain, with remaining parts taken from reference TRBV29-1 and TRBJ2-5, reads SAVISQKPSRDICQRGTSLTIQCQVDSQVTMMFWYRQQPGQSLTLIATANQGSEATYESGFVIDKFPISRPNLTFSTLTVSNMSPEDSSIYLCSADPGTGGETQYFGPGTRLLVL.